The TCR beta chain described here comes from a study of Ad26.COV2.S vaccination and SARS-CoV-2 variants. Study background: Intramuscular Ad26.COV2.S doses were given once or twice, 56 days apart. Study-wide points: The TCR breadth and depth analyses may have understated or missed part of the total T cell responses.

Method: immunoSEQ multiplex PCR; TCRdb's copy keeps in-frame clones and lacks some. The sample lists around 300,000 clones; 75% to 90% were seen once. As concerns this clone: Its antigen is undetermined.

CDR3 length equals 17 residues. V was shortened by 6 bases and J by 5 bases, with 26 bases between the two germline ends. CDR1 is MDHEN, CDR2 SYDVKM, per germline. The treatment: approximately 18 received Ad26.COV2.S at low or high dose, single or two shots; about five received placebo; per-sample allocation not given. Collection of samples fell on day 63 after the first vaccine or placebo injection. The rearrangement links TRBV28 to TRBJ2-7, with TRBD1 as a possible D gene (6 bases). The receptor was derived from a person aged 18 to 65 who received the Ad26.COV2.S COVID-19 vaccine or a placebo. The source was peripheral blood, collected in a trial of Ad26.COV2.S vaccine versus placebo. The CDR3 sequence is CASREPGTLGSIHEQYF. The CDR3 DNA reads as TGTGCCAGCAGGGAGCCCGGGACACTCGGAAGTATTCACGAGCAGTACTTC.